The rows below give T cell receptor beta chains drawn from one sample of a study of OX40 agonist ivuxolimab in advanced cancers. The data were produced by immunoSEQ multiplex PCR, yet TCRdb's version contains in-frame clones alone and is incomplete. This table has fewer than 70,000 clones, about 90% appearing once. The material was CD4+ or CD8+ T cells sorted from blood, obtained in a trial of the OX40 agonist ivuxolimab. Receptors originate from an adult with an advanced solid tumor such as melanoma, head and neck, liver or kidney cancer. The CDR3 runs from the conserved cysteine through the conserved F or W. Each record gives: D gene, J gene, V gene, clone size, CDR3 protein, CDR3 DNA. D genes are given only for firm matches. Size tells how often a clone was seen (once, few, many) or the class of an expanded clone, and some rows leave it out.

. | TRBJ2-3 | TRBV4-3 | . | CASSQDLRAGDTQYF | TGCGCCAGCAGCCAAGATCTACGGGCAGGAGATACGCAGTATTTT
. | TRBJ1-2 | TRBV11-2 | few | CASSLVGTPPVYGYTF | TGTGCCAGCAGCTTAGTTGGGACACCCCCTGTTTATGGCTACACCTTC
TRBD1 | TRBJ2-3 | TRBV10-2 | once | CASRRTGDDFGTDTQYF | TGCGCCAGCAGGAGGACAGGGGACGATTTCGGCACAGATACGCAGTATTTT
. | TRBJ2-7 | TRBV2 | . | CASSEANTGYEQYF | TGTGCCAGCAGTGAAGCGAACACTGGCTACGAGCAGTACTTC
. | TRBJ2-1 | TRBV14 | . | CASSLPTSWFYNEQFF | TGTGCCAGCAGCCTTCCGACTAGTTGGTTTTACAATGAGCAGTTCTTC
. | TRBJ2-1 | TRBV7-3 | . | CASSLRGAALNEQFF | TGTGCCAGCAGCTTACGGGGGGCGGCTCTCAATGAGCAGTTCTTC
TRBD1 | TRBJ2-7 | TRBV29-1 | . | CSVEAGTGTYEQYF | TGCAGCGTTGAAGCCGGGACAGGGACCTACGAGCAGTACTTC
. | TRBJ1-3 | TRBV6-1 | . | CASSDPGNTIYF | TGTGCCAGCAGTGACCCTGGAAACACCATATATTTT
. | TRBJ2-6 | TRBV7-9 | . | CASSPLTSPGFSGANVLTF | TGTGCCAGCAGCCCACTTACATCTCCGGGTTTCTCTGGGGCCAACGTCCTGACTTTC
. | TRBJ2-1 | TRBV2 | . | CASEGKNEQFF | TGTGCCTCGGAGGGGAAGAATGAGCAGTTCTTC
TRBD2 | TRBJ2-3 | TRBV7-9 | . | CASSPVTGGDTDTQYF | TGTGCCAGCAGCCCAGTAACCGGGGGGGACACAGATACGCAGTATTTT
TRBD1 | TRBJ2-5 | TRBV19 | . | CASRPAGGETQYF | TGTGCCAGTAGGCCGGCAGGGGGTGAGACCCAGTACTTC
TRBD2 | TRBJ2-2 | TRBV7-9 | . | CASSLLGSGLTNTGELFF | TGTGCCAGCAGCTTACTGGGTAGCGGGTTAACCAACACCGGGGAGCTGTTTTTT
. | TRBJ1-1 | TRBV19 | . | CASSIDWGNTEAFF | TGTGCCAGTAGTATAGATTGGGGGAACACTGAAGCTTTCTTT
TRBD2 | TRBJ2-7 | TRBV9 | . | CASSADGLAGHYGQYF | TGTGCCAGCAGCGCCGACGGACTAGCGGGACACTACGGGCAGTACTTC
. | TRBJ2-5 | TRBV4-3 | . | CASSQLAPSAEETQYF | TGCGCCAGCAGCCAACTAGCTCCTAGCGCTGAAGAGACCCAGTACTTC
TRBD2 | TRBJ2-1 | TRBV4-2 | . | CASSQDNIRTSGRYNEQFF | TGTGCCAGCAGCCAAGATAACATTAGGACTAGCGGGCGATACAATGAGCAGTTCTTC
. | TRBJ2-7 | TRBV5-6 | . | CASSLRTVPYEQYF | TGTGCCAGCAGCTTACGGACGGTACCCTACGAGCAGTACTTC
TRBD1 | TRBJ2-2 | TRBV9 | . | CASSPDRVQTGELFF | TGTGCCAGCAGCCCAGACAGGGTACAAACCGGGGAGCTGTTTTTT
. | TRBJ2-3 | TRBV7-3 | . | CASSLLLADTQYF | TGTGCCAGCAGCTTACTACTTGCAGATACGCAGTATTTT
. | TRBJ2-1 | TRBV13 | . | CASSYWTGRGLHEQFF | TGTGCCAGCAGCTATTGGACAGGGAGGGGGCTACATGAGCAGTTCTTC
. | TRBJ1-4 | TRBV7-9 | . | CASSLVGGENEKLFF | TGTGCCAGCAGCTTAGTAGGAGGGGAAAATGAAAAACTGTTTTTT